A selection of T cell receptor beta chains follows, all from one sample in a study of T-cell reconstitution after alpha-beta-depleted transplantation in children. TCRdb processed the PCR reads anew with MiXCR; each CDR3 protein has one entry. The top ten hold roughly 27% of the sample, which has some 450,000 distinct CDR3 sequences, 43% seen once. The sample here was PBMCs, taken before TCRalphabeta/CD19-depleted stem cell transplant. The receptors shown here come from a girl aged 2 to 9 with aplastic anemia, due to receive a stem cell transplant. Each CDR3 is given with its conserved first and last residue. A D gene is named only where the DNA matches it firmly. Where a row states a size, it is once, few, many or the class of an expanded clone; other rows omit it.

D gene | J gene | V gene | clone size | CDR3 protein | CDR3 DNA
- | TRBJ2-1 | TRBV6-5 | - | CASSYGRGPTEQFF | TGTGCCAGCAGTTATGGGAGGGGGCCGACTGAGCAGTTCTTC
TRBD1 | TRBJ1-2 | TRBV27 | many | CASSINGQGYGYTF | TGTGCCAGCAGTATAAACGGACAGGGCTATGGCTACACCTTC
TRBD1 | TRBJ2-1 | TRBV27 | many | CASSLSRDRVYNEQFF | TGTGCCAGCAGTTTAAGTCGAGACAGGGTCTACAATGAGCAGTTCTTC
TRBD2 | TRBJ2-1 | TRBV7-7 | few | CASSPSGGAPGGEQFF | TGTGCCAGCAGCCCTAGCGGGGGGGCTCCTGGGGGTGAGCAGTTCTTC
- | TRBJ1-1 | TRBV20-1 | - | CSASGARVNTEAFF | TGCAGTGCTTCAGGGGCCAGGGTGAACACTGAAGCTTTCTTT
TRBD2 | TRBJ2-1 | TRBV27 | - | CASSFSGVRNEQFF | TGTGCCAGCAGTTTTAGCGGGGTAAGGAATGAGCAGTTCTTC
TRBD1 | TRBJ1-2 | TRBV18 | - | CASAMPGQGDYGYTF | TGTGCCAGCGCTATGCCGGGACAGGGAGACTATGGCTACACCTTC
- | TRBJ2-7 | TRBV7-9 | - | CASSYTGLLEQYF | TGTGCCAGCAGCTATACAGGGTTACTCGAGCAGTACTTC
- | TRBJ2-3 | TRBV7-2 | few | CASSLRLEGSSDTQYF | TGTGCCAGCAGCCTTAGACTAGAGGGCTCCTCAGATACGCAGTATTTT
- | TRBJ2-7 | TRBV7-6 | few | CASSLNPGNEQYF | TGTGCCAGCAGCTTAAACCCGGGAAACGAGCAGTACTTC
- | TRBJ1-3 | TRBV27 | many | CASSPLPAGPGNTIYF | TGTGCCAGCAGTCCCCTTCCCGCGGGTCCTGGAAACACCATATATTTT
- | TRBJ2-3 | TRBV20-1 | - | CSAREVWTDTQYF | TGCAGTGCTAGAGAAGTGTGGACAGATACGCAGTATTTT
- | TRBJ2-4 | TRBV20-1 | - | CSAPLPLGADIQYF | TGCAGTGCGCCTCTGCCATTGGGCGCGGACATTCAGTACTTC
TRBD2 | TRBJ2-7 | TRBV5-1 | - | CASSRGTSGYDEQYF | TGCGCCAGCAGTCGCGGGACTAGCGGTTACGACGAGCAGTACTTC
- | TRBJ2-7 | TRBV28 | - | CASSLSYREQYF | TGTGCCAGCAGTTTATCTTATCGCGAGCAGTACTTC
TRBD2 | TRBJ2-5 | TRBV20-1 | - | CSARDLTSTETQYF | TGCAGTGCTAGAGATCTGACTAGCACAGAGACCCAGTACTTC
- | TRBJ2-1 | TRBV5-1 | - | CASSPGFLEGAYNEQFF | TGCGCCAGCAGCCCGGGATTTTTGGAGGGGGCCTACAATGAGCAGTTCTTC
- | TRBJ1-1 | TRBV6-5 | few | CASRGGNAEAFF | TGTGCCAGCAGGGGGGGGAACGCTGAAGCTTTCTTT
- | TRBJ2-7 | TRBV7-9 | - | CASSRRTLQGPEQYF | TGTGCCAGCAGCCGGCGGACCCTACAGGGCCCCGAGCAGTACTTC
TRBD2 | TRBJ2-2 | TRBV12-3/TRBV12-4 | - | CASSLGLAATNTGELFF | TGTGCCAGCAGTTTGGGACTAGCGGCAACGAACACCGGGGAGCTGTTTTTT
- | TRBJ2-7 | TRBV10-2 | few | CASGYNSPDRPTSKRYEQYF | TGCGCCAGCGGTTATAATAGCCCGGACAGGCCGACTAGCAAGCGCTACGAGCAGTACTTC
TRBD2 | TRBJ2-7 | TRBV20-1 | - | CSARPGLAGEQYF | TGCAGTGCTAGACCGGGACTAGCAGGCGAGCAGTACTTC
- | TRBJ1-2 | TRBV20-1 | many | CSARDRPAHGYTF | TGCAGTGCTAGAGATAGGCCTGCCCATGGCTACACCTTC
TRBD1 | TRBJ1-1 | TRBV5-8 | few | CASSLEGAGTEAFF | TGTGCCAGCAGCTTGGAGGGGGCTGGGACTGAAGCTTTCTTT
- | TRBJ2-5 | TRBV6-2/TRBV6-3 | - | CASSYGLGGYQETQYF | TGTGCCAGCAGTTATGGCTTGGGAGGATATCAAGAGACCCAGTACTTC
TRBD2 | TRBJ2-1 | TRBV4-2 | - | CASSQDGTSGDNEQFF | TGTGCCAGCAGCCAAGACGGGACTAGCGGAGACAATGAGCAGTTCTTC
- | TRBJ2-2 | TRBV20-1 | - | CSAPIGSGELFF | TGCAGTGCTCCAATTGGGTCCGGGGAGCTGTTTTTT
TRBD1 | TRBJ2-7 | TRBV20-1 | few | CSAIDRDPYEQYF | TGCAGTGCGATAGACAGGGACCCCTACGAGCAGTACTTC
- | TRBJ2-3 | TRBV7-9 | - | CASSFTDSLRTQYF | TGTGCCAGCAGCTTCACTGACTCCCTGCGGACGCAGTATTTT
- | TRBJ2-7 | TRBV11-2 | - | CASSLENSVTYEQYF | TGTGCCAGCAGCTTAGAGAATAGCGTCACCTACGAGCAGTACTTC
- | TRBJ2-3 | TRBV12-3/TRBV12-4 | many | CASSHEFLTQYF | TGTGCCAGCAGCCACGAATTCCTAACGCAGTATTTT
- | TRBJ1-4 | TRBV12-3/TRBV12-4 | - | CASTQGTTNEKLFF | TGTGCCAGCACTCAGGGGACAACTAATGAAAAACTGTTTTTT
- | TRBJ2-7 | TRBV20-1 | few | CSARDEGTYEQYF | TGCAGTGCTAGAGATGAGGGGACCTACGAGCAGTACTTC
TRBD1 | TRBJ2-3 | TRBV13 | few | CASSLGLRTGIGGDTQYF | TGTGCCAGCAGCTTAGGCCTCAGGACAGGCATAGGAGGAGATACGCAGTATTTT
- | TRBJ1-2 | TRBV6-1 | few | CASSLDRRSGGYTF | TGTGCCAGCAGTCTAGACAGGAGATCGGGTGGCTACACCTTC
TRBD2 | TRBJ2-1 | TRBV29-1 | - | CSVRTSANNEQFF | TGCAGCGTTCGTACTAGCGCTAACAATGAGCAGTTCTTC
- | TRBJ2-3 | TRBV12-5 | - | CASGLVRGGALSDTQYF | TGTGCTAGTGGTTTGGTAAGGGGGGGGGCGCTTTCAGATACGCAGTATTTT
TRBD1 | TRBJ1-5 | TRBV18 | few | CASSPPGQGAGPQHF | TGTGCCAGCTCACCTCCGGGACAGGGGGCTGGCCCCCAGCATTTT
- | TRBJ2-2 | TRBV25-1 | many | CASSAGGWTGELFF | TGTGCCAGCAGTGCCGGGGGATGGACCGGGGAGCTGTTTTTT
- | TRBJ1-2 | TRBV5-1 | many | CASSPGPGDLYGYTF | TGCGCCAGCAGCCCCGGGCCAGGTGATCTCTATGGCTACACCTTC
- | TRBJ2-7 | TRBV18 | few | CASSPPTGGYEQYF | TGTGCCAGCTCACCCCCCACCGGGGGCTACGAGCAGTACTTC
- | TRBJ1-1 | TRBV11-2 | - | CASSLNAVRNTEAFF | TGTGCCAGCAGCTTAAATGCGGTAAGGAACACTGAAGCTTTCTTT
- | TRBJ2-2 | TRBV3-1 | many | CASSPGLNTGELFF | TGTGCCAGCAGCCCGGGACTTAACACCGGGGAGCTGTTTTTT
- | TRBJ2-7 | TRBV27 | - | CASSLRGPGYEQYF | TGTGCCAGCAGTTTAAGGGGACCCGGCTACGAGCAGTACTTC
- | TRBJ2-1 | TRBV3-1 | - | CASSQEDRPGLHNEQFF | TGTGCCAGCAGCCAAGAAGATCGGCCGGGGCTACACAATGAGCAGTTCTTC
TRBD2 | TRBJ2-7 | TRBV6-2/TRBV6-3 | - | CASSSRGLAGLYEQYF | TGTGCCAGCAGTTCACGAGGACTAGCGGGGCTCTACGAGCAGTACTTC
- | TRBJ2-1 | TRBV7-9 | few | CASSVPGLNHNEQFF | TGTGCCAGCAGCGTACCCGGACTAAACCACAATGAGCAGTTCTTC
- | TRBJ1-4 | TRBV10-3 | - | CASGGRDNEKLFF | TGTGCCTCCGGTGGCAGGGACAATGAAAAACTGTTTTTT
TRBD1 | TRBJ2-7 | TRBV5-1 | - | CASSAGQGATYEQYF | TGCGCCAGCAGCGCGGGACAGGGGGCTACTTACGAGCAGTACTTC
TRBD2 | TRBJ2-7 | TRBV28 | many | CASSFGGSGYEQYF | TGTGCCAGCAGTTTTGGCGGGAGCGGATACGAGCAGTACTTC
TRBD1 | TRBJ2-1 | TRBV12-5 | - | CASGFQGARNEQFF | TGTGCTAGTGGTTTCCAGGGGGCGCGTAATGAGCAGTTCTTC
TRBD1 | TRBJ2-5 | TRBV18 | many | CASSSGTGGQETQYF | TGTGCCAGCTCGTCCGGGACAGGGGGCCAAGAGACCCAGTACTTC
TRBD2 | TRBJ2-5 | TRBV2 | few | CASSMQGLAVQETQYF | TGTGCCAGCAGTATGCAGGGACTAGCGGTCCAAGAGACCCAGTACTTC
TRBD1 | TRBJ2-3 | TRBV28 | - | CASRPHRGLGTTQYF | TGTGCCAGCAGACCCCACAGGGGGCTAGGTACTACGCAGTATTTT